Detailed here is one TCR beta chain. Method: immunoSEQ multiplex PCR; TCRdb's copy keeps in-frame clones and lacks some. The sample lists under 300,000 clones; 65% to 85% were seen once. Germline V gene lookup returns CDR1 DFQATT and CDR2 SNEGSKA (reference sequence). V lost 4 bases and J 5 bases, leaving 8 bases between the germline ends. This CDR3 has 11 residues. The data were obtained in a study of blood T cell repertoires in COVID-19. This chain connects TRBV20-1 to TRBJ1-2, with D unclear. The clonotype was recovered from a woman between 40 and 55 years old with active or convalescent COVID-19. The sample taken for sequencing was peripheral blood. In nucleotides, the CDR3 is TGCAGTGCTACACCAGTTTATGGCTACACCTTC. Its protein product is CSATPVYGYTF.